This T cell receptor beta chain emerged from a study of response to subunit inactivated influenza vaccine. Overall study results and limits: The study's authors posited that every seasonal influenza vaccination enlists few new T cells.

This clonotype was counted ten times or more. Its antigen is as yet unknown. Germline loops: CDR1 MDHEN, CDR2 SYDVKM. Trimming at V came to 6 bases and at J to 3 bases, leaving 5 bases not matched to a gene. CDR3 length: 14 amino acids. TCRdb itself ran the RT-PCR reads through MiXCR, one entry per CDR3 protein. The data hold about 650,000 distinct CDR3 sequences, with more than 15% observed a single time. The specimen was PBMCs from blood, collected 12 days after vaccination. The chain combines TRBV28 with TRBJ1-5; 7 bases fit TRBD1. The TCR comes from a man aged 50 to 59 who received an inactivated influenza vaccine. The CDR3 region is CASSRQGYNQPQHF. CDR3 in DNA: TGTGCCAGCAGCCGACAGGGTTACAATCAGCCCCAGCATTTT.